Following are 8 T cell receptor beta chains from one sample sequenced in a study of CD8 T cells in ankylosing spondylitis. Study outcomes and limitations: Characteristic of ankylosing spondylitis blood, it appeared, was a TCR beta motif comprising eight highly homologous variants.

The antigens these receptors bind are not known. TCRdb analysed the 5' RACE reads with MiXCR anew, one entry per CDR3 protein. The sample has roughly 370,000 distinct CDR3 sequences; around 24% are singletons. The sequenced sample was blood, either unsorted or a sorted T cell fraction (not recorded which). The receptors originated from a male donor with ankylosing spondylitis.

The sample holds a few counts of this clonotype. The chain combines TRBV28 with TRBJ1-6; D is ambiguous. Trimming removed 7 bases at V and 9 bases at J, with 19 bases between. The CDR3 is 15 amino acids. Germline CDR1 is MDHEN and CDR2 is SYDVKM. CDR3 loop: CASTLEGIQSSPLHF. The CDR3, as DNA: TGTGCCAGCACCCTAGAAGGTATACAAAGTTCACCCCTCCACTTT.

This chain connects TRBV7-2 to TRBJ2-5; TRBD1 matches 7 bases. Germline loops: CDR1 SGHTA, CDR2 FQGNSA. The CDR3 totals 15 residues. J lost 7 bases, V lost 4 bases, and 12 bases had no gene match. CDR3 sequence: CASSSTTGLGGTQYF. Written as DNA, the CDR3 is TGTGCCAGCAGCTCCACGACAGGGCTGGGTGGGACCCAGTACTTC.

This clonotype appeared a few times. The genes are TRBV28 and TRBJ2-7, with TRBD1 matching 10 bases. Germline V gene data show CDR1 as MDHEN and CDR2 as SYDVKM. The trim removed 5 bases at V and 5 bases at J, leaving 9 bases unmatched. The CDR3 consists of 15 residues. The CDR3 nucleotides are TGTGCCAGCAGTCCCTCCCGGACAGGGGGGGACGAGCAGTACTTC. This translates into CASSPSRTGGDEQYF.

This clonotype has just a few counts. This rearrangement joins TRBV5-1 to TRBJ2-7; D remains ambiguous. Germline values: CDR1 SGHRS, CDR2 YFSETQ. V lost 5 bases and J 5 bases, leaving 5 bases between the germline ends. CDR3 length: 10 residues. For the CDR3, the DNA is TGCGCCAGCAGGAACGACGAGCAGTACTTC. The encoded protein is CASRNDEQYF.

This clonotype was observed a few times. The CDR3 loop is CASSLDVPDTQYF. CDR3 DNA: TGTGCCAGCAGCTTGGACGTTCCAGATACGCAGTATTTT. V usage is TRBV5-8 and J usage is TRBJ2-3; no reliable D call. The CDR3 covers 13 residues. Germline-derived CDR1 and CDR2 are SGHTS and YDEGEE. The germline V and J ends were trimmed by 0 bases and 4 bases, with 6 bases remaining between them.

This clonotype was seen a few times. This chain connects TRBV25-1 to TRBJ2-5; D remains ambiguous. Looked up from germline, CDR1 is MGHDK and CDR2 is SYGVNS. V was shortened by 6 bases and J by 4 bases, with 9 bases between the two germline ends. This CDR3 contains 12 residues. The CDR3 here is CASRPAGETQYF. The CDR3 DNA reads TGTGCCAGCAGACCCGCCGGAGAGACCCAGTACTTC.

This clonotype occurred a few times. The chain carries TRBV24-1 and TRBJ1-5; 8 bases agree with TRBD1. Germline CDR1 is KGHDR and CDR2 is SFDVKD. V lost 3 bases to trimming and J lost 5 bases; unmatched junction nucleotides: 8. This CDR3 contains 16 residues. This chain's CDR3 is CATSDGGQGAYQPQHF. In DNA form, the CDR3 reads TGTGCCACCAGTGATGGAGGACAGGGTGCCTATCAGCCCCAGCATTTT.

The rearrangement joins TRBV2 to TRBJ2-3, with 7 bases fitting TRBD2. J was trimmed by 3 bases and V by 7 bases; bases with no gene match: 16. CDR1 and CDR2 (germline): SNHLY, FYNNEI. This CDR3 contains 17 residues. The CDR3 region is CASIPGWGGRYTDTQYF. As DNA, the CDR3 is TGTGCCAGCATCCCCGGATGGGGCGGGAGATATACAGATACGCAGTATTTT.